This T cell receptor (beta chain) was found in a study of CD8 T cells in Susac syndrome. Study-level results: The study recognized that its TCR sequencing and HLA analysis covered a relatively small number of individuals.

After extraction with the RNeasy kit, about 0.45 to 1 ug of the RNA was reverse transcribed using random hexamers. TCRdb analysed the immunoSEQ multiplex PCR reads with MiXCR anew, one entry per CDR3 protein. This sample has more than 65,000 distinct CDR3 sequences, with roughly 94% found just once. CDR3 length equals 18 residues. Trimming shortened V by 6 bases and J by 0 bases, and 21 bases separated the two germline ends. Germline CDR1 is MNHNS and CDR2 is SASEGT. Sequencing of TCR beta was carried out in blood CD8+ and CD4+ T cells. Controls matched for sex and age were healthy donors. Negative isolation was used for CD8+ and CD4+ T cells and FACS enrichment for TEMRA cells. Notes on this clonotype: Its antigen is not identified.

Material: CD8+ T cells from PBMCs. The genes are TRBV6-1 and TRBJ2-1; possibly TRBD2 for D (6 bases). The receptor comes from a human donor in good health. CDR3 protein: CASSGGGVTLSSYNEQFF. The DNA of the CDR3 is TGTGCCAGCAGCGGTGGAGGGGTTACCCTAAGCTCCTACAATGAGCAGTTCTTC.